Listed below are T cell receptor beta chains from one sample, sequenced in a study of blood T cell repertoires in COVID-19. Libraries were prepared by immunoSEQ multiplex PCR; TCRdb keeps only in-frame clonotypes and omits some of them. Of around 97,000 clones listed, 82% are singletons. Sequenced sample: peripheral blood. These receptor sequences come from a man aged 70-80 years with acute or convalescent COVID-19. The CDR3 runs from the conserved cysteine through the conserved F or W. D genes are given only for firm matches. Clone size, where shown, is once, few, many, or a class for clones that have expanded.

cdr3_aa: CASSLRLAGVDEQFF
cdr3_nt: TGTGCCAGCAGCCTCCGACTAGCGGGAGTGGATGAGCAGTTCTTC
v_call: TRBV5-4
d_call: TRBD2
clone_size: -
j_call: TRBJ2-1

cdr3_aa: CASTPDSTEAFF
cdr3_nt: TGTGCCAGCACCCCCGATAGTACTGAAGCTTTCTTT
v_call: TRBV12-3/TRBV12-4
d_call: -
clone_size: -
j_call: TRBJ1-1

cdr3_aa: CASSLDAAGAYNEQFF
cdr3_nt: TGTGCCAGCAGCTTAGATGCAGCGGGGGCCTACAATGAGCAGTTCTTC
v_call: TRBV11-2
d_call: TRBD2
clone_size: -
j_call: TRBJ2-1

cdr3_aa: CASNPWGGGVEFF
cdr3_nt: TGTGCCAGCAACCCCTGGGGCGGGGGAGTGGAGTTCTTC
v_call: TRBV6-2/TRBV6-3
d_call: TRBD2
clone_size: -
j_call: TRBJ2-1

cdr3_aa: CASSVGLAGDQNEQFF
cdr3_nt: TGTGCCAGCAGCGTAGGACTAGCGGGGGACCAGAATGAGCAGTTCTTC
v_call: TRBV9
d_call: TRBD2
clone_size: -
j_call: TRBJ2-1

cdr3_aa: CASSVEGHGEAQYF
cdr3_nt: TGTGCCAGCAGCGTTGAGGGACACGGTGAGGCCCAGTACTTC
v_call: TRBV9
d_call: -
clone_size: once
j_call: TRBJ2-5

cdr3_aa: CATSRDQQAVQNTGELFF
cdr3_nt: TGTGCCACCAGCAGAGATCAACAGGCAGTTCAAAACACCGGGGAGCTGTTTTTT
v_call: TRBV15
d_call: -
clone_size: -
j_call: TRBJ2-2

cdr3_aa: CSAAMRSGQGEKLFF
cdr3_nt: TGCAGCGCCGCTATGCGGTCGGGACAGGGTGAAAAACTGTTTTTT
v_call: TRBV29-1
d_call: TRBD1
clone_size: -
j_call: TRBJ1-4

cdr3_aa: CASSWGLATDTQYF
cdr3_nt: TGTGCCAGCAGCTGGGGACTAGCGACGGATACGCAGTATTTT
v_call: TRBV6-5
d_call: TRBD2
clone_size: -
j_call: TRBJ2-3

cdr3_aa: CASSPTGTGDTIYF
cdr3_nt: TGTGCCAGCTCACCGACCGGGACAGGGGACACCATATATTTT
v_call: TRBV18
d_call: TRBD1
clone_size: -
j_call: TRBJ1-3

cdr3_aa: CASSPPRGTGELFF
cdr3_nt: TGTGCCAGCTCACCCCCCCGGGGCACCGGGGAGCTGTTTTTT
v_call: TRBV18
d_call: -
clone_size: -
j_call: TRBJ2-2

cdr3_aa: CASSPRQGGSEQFF
cdr3_nt: TGTGCCAGCAGCCCGCGACAGGGAGGAAGTGAGCAGTTCTTC
v_call: TRBV11-3
d_call: -
clone_size: few
j_call: TRBJ2-1

cdr3_aa: CASSVEAVGLAGSDTDTQYF
cdr3_nt: TGTGCCAGCAGCGTAGAGGCCGTGGGACTAGCGGGGTCCGATACAGATACGCAGTATTTT
v_call: TRBV9
d_call: TRBD2
clone_size: -
j_call: TRBJ2-3

cdr3_aa: CASSITRDRGGYYSNQPQHF
cdr3_nt: TGTGCCAGTAGTATTACGAGGGACAGGGGGGGATACTATAGCAATCAGCCCCAGCATTTT
v_call: TRBV19
d_call: TRBD1
clone_size: once
j_call: TRBJ1-5

cdr3_aa: CASSTRSGGLYEQYF
cdr3_nt: TGTGCCAGCAGCACCAGGAGCGGGGGGCTCTACGAGCAGTACTTC
v_call: TRBV5-4
d_call: TRBD2
clone_size: once
j_call: TRBJ2-7

cdr3_aa: CASSTGGSHNEQFF
cdr3_nt: TGCGCCAGCAGCACGGGGGGCAGTCACAATGAGCAGTTCTTC
v_call: TRBV5-1
d_call: -
clone_size: -
j_call: TRBJ2-1

cdr3_aa: CASSYSVLGPKMGYTF
cdr3_nt: TGTGCCAGCAGTTACTCCGTATTGGGGCCGAAGATGGGCTACACCTTC
v_call: TRBV6-5
d_call: -
clone_size: -
j_call: TRBJ1-2

cdr3_aa: CASRPGTPWRGEKLFF
cdr3_nt: TGTGCCAGCAGGCCCGGGACTCCCTGGAGAGGTGAAAAACTGTTTTTT
v_call: TRBV5-8
d_call: -
clone_size: few
j_call: TRBJ1-4

cdr3_aa: CAWSAPRAGVLEKLFF
cdr3_nt: TGTGCCTGGAGTGCCCCCCGGGCAGGGGTTCTTGAAAAACTGTTTTTT
v_call: TRBV30
d_call: -
clone_size: -
j_call: TRBJ1-4

cdr3_aa: CASSLVSASGIFAGELFF
cdr3_nt: TGTGCCAGCAGCTTAGTATCGGCTAGCGGGATTTTCGCCGGGGAGCTGTTTTTT
v_call: TRBV7-8
d_call: TRBD2
clone_size: -
j_call: TRBJ2-2

cdr3_aa: CASSSSGTYEQYF
cdr3_nt: TGTGCCAGCTCATCCTCCGGGACCTACGAGCAGTACTTC
v_call: TRBV18
d_call: -
clone_size: -
j_call: TRBJ2-7

cdr3_aa: CASSPQGHEAFF
cdr3_nt: TGTGCCAGCAGCCCTCAGGGACATGAAGCTTTCTTT
v_call: TRBV7-9
d_call: -
clone_size: -
j_call: TRBJ1-1

cdr3_aa: CASSPGTISNQPQHF
cdr3_nt: TGCGCCAGCAGCCCCGGGACAATTAGCAATCAGCCCCAGCATTTT
v_call: TRBV5-1
d_call: -
clone_size: -
j_call: TRBJ1-5

cdr3_aa: CASRGSGTDTQYF
cdr3_nt: TGTGCCAGCAGGGGAAGCGGTACAGATACGCAGTATTTT
v_call: TRBV3-1/TRBV3-2
d_call: -
clone_size: -
j_call: TRBJ2-3

cdr3_aa: CASSLNGLLTDTQYF
cdr3_nt: TGTGCCAGCAGCTTGAATGGACTTCTCACAGATACGCAGTATTTT
v_call: TRBV5-5
d_call: -
clone_size: -
j_call: TRBJ2-3

cdr3_aa: CASSTGTTNEKLFF
cdr3_nt: TGTGCCAGCAGTACAGGGACAACTAATGAAAAACTGTTTTTT
v_call: TRBV2
d_call: -
clone_size: once
j_call: TRBJ1-4

cdr3_aa: CAWSAASGIDEQYF
cdr3_nt: TGTGCCTGGAGTGCTGCTAGCGGGATCGACGAGCAGTACTTC
v_call: TRBV30
d_call: TRBD2
clone_size: few
j_call: TRBJ2-7

cdr3_aa: CASSLVRQGALYEQYF
cdr3_nt: TGTGCCAGCAGCTTAGTTCGGCAGGGGGCTCTCTACGAGCAGTACTTC
v_call: TRBV7-2
d_call: TRBD1
clone_size: -
j_call: TRBJ2-7

cdr3_aa: CASSPVAGGGNEQFF
cdr3_nt: TGTGCCAGCAGCCCCGTTGCTGGCGGGGGTAATGAGCAGTTCTTC
v_call: TRBV7-6
d_call: TRBD2
clone_size: once
j_call: TRBJ2-1

cdr3_aa: CASSVFDYLSGNTIYF
cdr3_nt: TGTGCCAGCAGCGTGTTCGACTACCTCTCTGGAAACACCATATATTTT
v_call: TRBV9
d_call: -
clone_size: -
j_call: TRBJ1-3

cdr3_aa: CASSFGQARRGYTF
cdr3_nt: TGTGCCAGCAGTTTTGGACAGGCCAGGCGTGGCTACACCTTC
v_call: TRBV28
d_call: TRBD1
clone_size: -
j_call: TRBJ1-2

cdr3_aa: CASSPVYAGGAYEQYF
cdr3_nt: TGTGCCAGCAGCCCCGTTTATGCAGGCGGGGCGTACGAGCAGTACTTC
v_call: TRBV3-1/TRBV3-2
d_call: -
clone_size: -
j_call: TRBJ2-7

cdr3_aa: CASSITQGANQPQHF
cdr3_nt: TGTGCCAGTAGTATTACACAGGGGGCTAATCAGCCCCAGCATTTT
v_call: TRBV19
d_call: TRBD1
clone_size: -
j_call: TRBJ1-5

cdr3_aa: CASSLRQGALYGYTF
cdr3_nt: TGTGCCAGCAGCTTGCGACAGGGGGCTCTCTATGGCTACACCTTC
v_call: TRBV5-4
d_call: TRBD1
clone_size: -
j_call: TRBJ1-2

cdr3_aa: CASSLRGGTETYEQYF
cdr3_nt: TGTGCCAGCAGCCTACGAGGGGGGACAGAGACCTACGAGCAGTACTTC
v_call: TRBV7-2
d_call: -
clone_size: -
j_call: TRBJ2-7

cdr3_aa: CASREIGTSGSLAKNIQYF
cdr3_nt: TGTGCCAGCAGGGAAATAGGGACTAGCGGATCACTAGCCAAAAACATTCAGTACTTC
v_call: TRBV28
d_call: TRBD2
clone_size: once
j_call: TRBJ2-4

cdr3_aa: CATSDGGRVAEQFF
cdr3_nt: TGTGCCACCAGTGACGGCGGGAGGGTTGCTGAGCAGTTCTTC
v_call: TRBV24-1
d_call: TRBD2
clone_size: -
j_call: TRBJ2-1

cdr3_aa: CASSLVRVTEAFF
cdr3_nt: TGTGCCAGCAGCTTAGTTCGGGTCACTGAAGCTTTCTTT
v_call: TRBV5-8
d_call: -
clone_size: few
j_call: TRBJ1-1

cdr3_aa: CAWSPHRPNSPLHF
cdr3_nt: TGTGCCTGGAGTCCTCACAGGCCCAATTCACCCCTCCACTTT
v_call: TRBV30
d_call: -
clone_size: few
j_call: TRBJ1-6

cdr3_aa: CASSQDIRAGAFF
cdr3_nt: TGTGCCAGCAGCCAAGATATTAGGGCGGGAGCTTTCTTT
v_call: TRBV3-1/TRBV3-2
d_call: -
clone_size: -
j_call: TRBJ1-1

cdr3_aa: CASSYNGYTEAFF
cdr3_nt: TGTGCCAGCAGTTACAACGGGTACACTGAAGCTTTCTTT
v_call: TRBV6-6
d_call: -
clone_size: -
j_call: TRBJ1-1

cdr3_aa: CASSLARDQPQHF
cdr3_nt: TGTGCCAGCAGCTTAGCGAGGGATCAGCCCCAGCATTTT
v_call: TRBV7-2
d_call: -
clone_size: -
j_call: TRBJ1-5

cdr3_aa: CASSIRGEHGYTF
cdr3_nt: TGTGCCAGTAGTATACGGGGGGAGCACGGCTACACCTTC
v_call: TRBV19
d_call: -
clone_size: -
j_call: TRBJ1-2

cdr3_aa: CASSPPFDSKETQYF
cdr3_nt: TGTGCCAGCTCACCACCATTTGACAGTAAAGAGACCCAGTACTTC
v_call: TRBV18
d_call: -
clone_size: -
j_call: TRBJ2-5

cdr3_aa: CASSLPNSGRTDTQYF
cdr3_nt: TGTGCCAGCAGTTTACCCAATAGCGGGAGGACAGATACGCAGTATTTT
v_call: TRBV27
d_call: TRBD2
clone_size: -
j_call: TRBJ2-3

cdr3_aa: CASIVGSGQSNSPLHF
cdr3_nt: TGTGCCAGCATAGTAGGATCGGGACAGAGCAATTCACCCCTCCACTTT
v_call: TRBV28
d_call: TRBD1
clone_size: once
j_call: TRBJ1-6

cdr3_aa: CASRDRGARYGYTF
cdr3_nt: TGTGCCAGTAGAGATCGGGGTGCGAGATATGGCTACACCTTC
v_call: TRBV19
d_call: -
clone_size: -
j_call: TRBJ1-2

cdr3_aa: CASSGGQWSSYNEQFF
cdr3_nt: TGTGCCAGTAGTGGGGGACAGTGGAGCTCCTACAATGAGCAGTTCTTC
v_call: TRBV19
d_call: TRBD1
clone_size: once
j_call: TRBJ2-1

cdr3_aa: CAWSIDRYNEQFF
cdr3_nt: TGTGCCTGGAGTATAGACAGGTACAATGAGCAGTTCTTC
v_call: TRBV30
d_call: -
clone_size: once
j_call: TRBJ2-1

cdr3_aa: CAMRGVRGPTTNEKLFF
cdr3_nt: TGTGCCATGCGGGGGGTCAGGGGCCCAACAACTAATGAAAAACTGTTTTTT
v_call: TRBV21-1
d_call: -
clone_size: -
j_call: TRBJ1-4

cdr3_aa: CSASTGVTQYF
cdr3_nt: TGCAGTGCTAGTACCGGGGTTACGCAGTATTTT
v_call: TRBV20-1
d_call: -
clone_size: -
j_call: TRBJ2-3

cdr3_aa: CASRPGGPTEAFF
cdr3_nt: TGCGCCAGCAGGCCAGGGGGGCCCACTGAAGCTTTCTTT
v_call: TRBV10-2
d_call: TRBD1
clone_size: -
j_call: TRBJ1-1

cdr3_aa: CASRGTANSPLHF
cdr3_nt: TGTGCCAGCCGTGGGACAGCAAATTCACCCCTCCACTTT
v_call: TRBV12-3/TRBV12-4
d_call: TRBD1
clone_size: -
j_call: TRBJ1-6

cdr3_aa: CASSQDWRDRRTARNTIYF
cdr3_nt: TGTGCCAGCAGCCAAGATTGGAGGGACCGAAGAACAGCTAGAAACACCATATATTTT
v_call: TRBV14
d_call: -
clone_size: -
j_call: TRBJ1-3

cdr3_aa: CASSHTTLRDSPYEQYF
cdr3_nt: TGTGCCAGCTCACACACGACCCTACGGGACAGCCCCTACGAGCAGTACTTC
v_call: TRBV18
d_call: TRBD1
clone_size: -
j_call: TRBJ2-7

cdr3_aa: CASSFDRPGGANVLTF
cdr3_nt: TGTGCCAGCTCATTCGACAGGCCAGGGGGGGCCAACGTCCTGACTTTC
v_call: TRBV18
d_call: -
clone_size: -
j_call: TRBJ2-6

cdr3_aa: CASNRAYSTDTQYF
cdr3_nt: TGTGCCAGCAACCGAGCTTACTCCACAGATACGCAGTATTTT
v_call: TRBV7-8
d_call: -
clone_size: -
j_call: TRBJ2-3

cdr3_aa: CASSLQGRYGYTF
cdr3_nt: TGTGCCAGCAGCCTACAGGGAAGGTATGGCTACACCTTC
v_call: TRBV3-1/TRBV3-2
d_call: -
clone_size: -
j_call: TRBJ1-2

cdr3_aa: CASSIDRASRGNTIYF
cdr3_nt: TGTGCCAGTAGTATAGATCGCGCCTCCCGCGGAAACACCATATATTTT
v_call: TRBV19
d_call: -
clone_size: -
j_call: TRBJ1-3

cdr3_aa: CASSLRHPNYGYTF
cdr3_nt: TGCGCCAGCAGCCTTCGACACCCGAACTATGGCTACACCTTC
v_call: TRBV4-1
d_call: -
clone_size: -
j_call: TRBJ1-2